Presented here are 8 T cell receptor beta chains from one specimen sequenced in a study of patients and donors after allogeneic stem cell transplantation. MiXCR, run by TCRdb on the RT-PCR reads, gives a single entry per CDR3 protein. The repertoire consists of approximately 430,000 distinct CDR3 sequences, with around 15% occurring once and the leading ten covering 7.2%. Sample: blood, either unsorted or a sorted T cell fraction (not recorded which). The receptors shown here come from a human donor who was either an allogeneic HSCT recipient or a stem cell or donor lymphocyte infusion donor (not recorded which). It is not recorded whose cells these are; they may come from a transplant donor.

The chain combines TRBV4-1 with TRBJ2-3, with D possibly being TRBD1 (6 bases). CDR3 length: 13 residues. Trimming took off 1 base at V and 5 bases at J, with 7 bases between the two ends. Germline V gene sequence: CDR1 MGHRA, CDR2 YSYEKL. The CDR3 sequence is CASSQGGLDTQYF. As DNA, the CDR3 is TGCGCCAGCAGCCAAGGGGGGCTAGATACGCAGTATTTT.

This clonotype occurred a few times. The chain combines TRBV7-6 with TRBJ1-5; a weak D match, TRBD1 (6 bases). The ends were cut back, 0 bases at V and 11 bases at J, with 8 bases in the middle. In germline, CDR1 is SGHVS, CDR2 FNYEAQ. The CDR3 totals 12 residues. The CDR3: CASSLAEGAQHF. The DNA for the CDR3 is TGTGCCAGCAGCTTAGCGGAGGGGGCCCAGCATTTT.

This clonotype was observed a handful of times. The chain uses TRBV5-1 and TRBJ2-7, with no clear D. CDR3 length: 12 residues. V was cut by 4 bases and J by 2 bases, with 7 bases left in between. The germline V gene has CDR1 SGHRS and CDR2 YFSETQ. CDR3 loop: CASSRAPYEQYF. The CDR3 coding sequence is TGCGCCAGCAGCCGAGCCCCCTACGAGCAGTACTTC.

CDR3 sequence reads: CASSDPPASTDTQYF. In DNA, the CDR3 is TGTGCCAGCAGCGACCCTCCTGCTAGCACAGATACGCAGTATTTT. The chain carries TRBV6-1 and TRBJ2-3; D remains ambiguous. Germline assignment: CDR1 MNHNS and CDR2 SASEGT. The CDR3 sequence is 15 residues long. V was trimmed by 6 bases and J by 0 bases, leaving 13 bases between them.

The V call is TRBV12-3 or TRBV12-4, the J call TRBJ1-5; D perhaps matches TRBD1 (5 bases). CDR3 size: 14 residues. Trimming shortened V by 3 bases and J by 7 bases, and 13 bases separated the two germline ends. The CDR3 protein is CASSFEGRRQPQHF. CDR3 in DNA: TGTGCCAGCAGTTTTGAGGGGCGTCGACAGCCCCAGCATTTT.

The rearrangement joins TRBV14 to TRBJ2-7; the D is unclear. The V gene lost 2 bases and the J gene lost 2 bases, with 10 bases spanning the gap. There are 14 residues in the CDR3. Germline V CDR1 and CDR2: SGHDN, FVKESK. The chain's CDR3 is CASSQTDNTYEQYF. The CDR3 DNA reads TGTGCCAGCAGCCAAACAGACAACACCTACGAGCAGTACTTC.

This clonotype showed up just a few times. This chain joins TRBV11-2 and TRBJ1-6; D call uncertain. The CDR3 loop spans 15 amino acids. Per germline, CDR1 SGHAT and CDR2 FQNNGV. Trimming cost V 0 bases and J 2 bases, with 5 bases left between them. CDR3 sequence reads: CASSLDGTYNSPLHF. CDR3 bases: TGTGCCAGCAGCTTAGATGGGACCTATAATTCACCCCTCCACTTT.

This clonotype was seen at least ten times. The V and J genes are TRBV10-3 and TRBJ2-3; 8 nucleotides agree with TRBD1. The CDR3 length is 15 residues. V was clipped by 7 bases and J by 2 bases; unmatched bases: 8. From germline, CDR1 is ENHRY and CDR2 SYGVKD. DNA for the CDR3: TGTGCCATCAATACAGGACAGGGTTTCACAGATACGCAGTATTTT. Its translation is CAINTGQGFTDTQYF.